This paragraph reports one TCR beta chain. The record originates from a study of cytomegalovirus exposure and HLA in healthy donors. The data were produced by immunoSEQ multiplex PCR, yet TCRdb's version contains in-frame clones alone and is incomplete. The table records around 130,000 clones, under 90% of them present only once. The CDR3 runs 14 residues. Looked up from germline, CDR1 is SNHLY and CDR2 is FYNNEI. With V trimmed by 3 bases and J by 8 bases, 4 bases remained unmatched. J is TRBJ1-4 and V is TRBV2, with 9 bases aligning to TRBD1. This clonotype was sampled from a woman aged 25 to 39 in good health and CMV-seronegative. The sequencing input was PBMCs. The CDR3 reads CASSEGTGLEKLFF. As DNA, the CDR3 is TGTGCCAGCAGTGAGGGGACAGGGCTCGAAAAACTGTTTTTT.